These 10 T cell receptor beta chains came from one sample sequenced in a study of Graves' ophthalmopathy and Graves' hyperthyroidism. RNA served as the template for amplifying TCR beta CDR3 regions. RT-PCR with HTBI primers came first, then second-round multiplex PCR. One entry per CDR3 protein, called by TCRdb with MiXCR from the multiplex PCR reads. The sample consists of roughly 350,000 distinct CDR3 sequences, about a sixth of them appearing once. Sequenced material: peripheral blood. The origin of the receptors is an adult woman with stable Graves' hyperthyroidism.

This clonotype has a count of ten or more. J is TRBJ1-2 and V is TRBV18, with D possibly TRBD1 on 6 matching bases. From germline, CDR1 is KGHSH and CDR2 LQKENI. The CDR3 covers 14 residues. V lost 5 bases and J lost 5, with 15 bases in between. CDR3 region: CASSRDQGIYGYTF. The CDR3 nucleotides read TGTGCCAGCTCAAGGGACCAGGGGATTTATGGCTACACCTTC.

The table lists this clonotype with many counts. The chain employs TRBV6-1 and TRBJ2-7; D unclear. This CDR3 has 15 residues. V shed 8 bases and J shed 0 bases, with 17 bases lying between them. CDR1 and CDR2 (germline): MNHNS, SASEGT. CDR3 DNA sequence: TGTGCCAGCTGGACCCCGGGCCAGAGCTCCTACGAGCAGTACTTC. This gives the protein CASWTPGQSSYEQYF.

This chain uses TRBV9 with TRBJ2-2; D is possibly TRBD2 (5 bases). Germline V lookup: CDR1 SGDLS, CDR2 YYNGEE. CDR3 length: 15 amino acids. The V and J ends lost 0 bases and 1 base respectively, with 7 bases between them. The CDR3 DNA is TGTGCCAGCAGCGTAGGCGGGCTGAACACCGGGGAGCTGTTTTTT. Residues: CASSVGGLNTGELFF. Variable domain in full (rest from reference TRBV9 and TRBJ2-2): DSGVTQTPKHLITATGQRVTLRCSPRSGDLSVYWYQQSLDQGLQFLIQYYNGEERAKGNILERFSAQQFPDLHSELNLSSLELGDSALYFCASSVGGLNTGELFFGEGSRLTVL.

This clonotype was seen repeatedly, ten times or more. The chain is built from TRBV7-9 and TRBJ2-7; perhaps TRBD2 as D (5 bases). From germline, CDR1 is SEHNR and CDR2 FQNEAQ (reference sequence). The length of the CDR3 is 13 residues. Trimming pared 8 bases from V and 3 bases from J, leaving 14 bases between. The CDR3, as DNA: TGTGCCAGCGTAGGTAGGGCGGGCTACGAGCAGTACTTC. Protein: CASVGRAGYEQYF.

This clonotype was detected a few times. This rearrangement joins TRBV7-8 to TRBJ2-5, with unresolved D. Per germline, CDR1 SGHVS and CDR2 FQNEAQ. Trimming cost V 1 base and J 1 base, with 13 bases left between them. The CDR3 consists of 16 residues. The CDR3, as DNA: TGTGCCAGCAGCTTAGGGGGTAGCCTTTCCCAAGAGACCCAGTACTTC. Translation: CASSLGGSLSQETQYF.

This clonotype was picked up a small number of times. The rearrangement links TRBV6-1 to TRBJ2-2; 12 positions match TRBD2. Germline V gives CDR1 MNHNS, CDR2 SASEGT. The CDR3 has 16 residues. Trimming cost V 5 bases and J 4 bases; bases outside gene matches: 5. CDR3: CASSRPLAGGTGELFF. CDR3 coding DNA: TGTGCCAGCAGTCGGCCACTAGCGGGAGGCACCGGGGAGCTGTTTTTT.

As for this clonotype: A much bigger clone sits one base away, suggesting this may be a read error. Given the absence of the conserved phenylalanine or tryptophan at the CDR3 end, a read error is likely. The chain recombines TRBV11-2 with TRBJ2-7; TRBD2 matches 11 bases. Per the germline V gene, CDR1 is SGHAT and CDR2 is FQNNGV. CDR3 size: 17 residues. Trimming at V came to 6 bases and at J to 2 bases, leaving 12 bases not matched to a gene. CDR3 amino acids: CASSTIRGTSGPYEQYS. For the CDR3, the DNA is TGTGCCAGCAGTACCATAAGGGGGACTAGCGGTCCCTACGAGCAGTACTCC.

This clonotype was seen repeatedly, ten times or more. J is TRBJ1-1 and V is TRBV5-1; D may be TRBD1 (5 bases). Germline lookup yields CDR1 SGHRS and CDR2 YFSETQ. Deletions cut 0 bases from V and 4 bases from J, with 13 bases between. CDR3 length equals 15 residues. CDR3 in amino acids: CASSLESRGITEAFF. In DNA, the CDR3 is TGCGCCAGCAGCTTGGAGAGCCGGGGGATCACTGAAGCTTTCTTT. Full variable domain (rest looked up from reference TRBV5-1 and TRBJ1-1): KAGVTQTPRYLIKTRGQQVTLSCSPISGHRSVSWYQQTPGQGLQFLFEYFSETQRNKGNFPGRFSGRQFSNSRSEMNVSTLELGDSALYLCASSLESRGITEAFFGQGTRLTVV.

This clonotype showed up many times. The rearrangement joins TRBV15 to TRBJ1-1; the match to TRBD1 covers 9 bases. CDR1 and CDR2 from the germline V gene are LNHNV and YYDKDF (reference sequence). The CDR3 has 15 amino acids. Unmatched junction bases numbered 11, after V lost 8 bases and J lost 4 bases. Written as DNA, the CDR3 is TGTGCCACCGGCCGGGACAGGGTGTCGGGCACTGAAGCTTTCTTT. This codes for CATGRDRVSGTEAFF.

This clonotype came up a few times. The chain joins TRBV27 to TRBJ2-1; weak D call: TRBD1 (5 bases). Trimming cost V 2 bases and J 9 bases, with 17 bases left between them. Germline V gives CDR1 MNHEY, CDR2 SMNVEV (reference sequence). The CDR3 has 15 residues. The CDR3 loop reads CASSLTSVGDSEQFF. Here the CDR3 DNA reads TGTGCCAGCAGTTTAACTTCAGTAGGAGACAGTGAGCAGTTCTTC.